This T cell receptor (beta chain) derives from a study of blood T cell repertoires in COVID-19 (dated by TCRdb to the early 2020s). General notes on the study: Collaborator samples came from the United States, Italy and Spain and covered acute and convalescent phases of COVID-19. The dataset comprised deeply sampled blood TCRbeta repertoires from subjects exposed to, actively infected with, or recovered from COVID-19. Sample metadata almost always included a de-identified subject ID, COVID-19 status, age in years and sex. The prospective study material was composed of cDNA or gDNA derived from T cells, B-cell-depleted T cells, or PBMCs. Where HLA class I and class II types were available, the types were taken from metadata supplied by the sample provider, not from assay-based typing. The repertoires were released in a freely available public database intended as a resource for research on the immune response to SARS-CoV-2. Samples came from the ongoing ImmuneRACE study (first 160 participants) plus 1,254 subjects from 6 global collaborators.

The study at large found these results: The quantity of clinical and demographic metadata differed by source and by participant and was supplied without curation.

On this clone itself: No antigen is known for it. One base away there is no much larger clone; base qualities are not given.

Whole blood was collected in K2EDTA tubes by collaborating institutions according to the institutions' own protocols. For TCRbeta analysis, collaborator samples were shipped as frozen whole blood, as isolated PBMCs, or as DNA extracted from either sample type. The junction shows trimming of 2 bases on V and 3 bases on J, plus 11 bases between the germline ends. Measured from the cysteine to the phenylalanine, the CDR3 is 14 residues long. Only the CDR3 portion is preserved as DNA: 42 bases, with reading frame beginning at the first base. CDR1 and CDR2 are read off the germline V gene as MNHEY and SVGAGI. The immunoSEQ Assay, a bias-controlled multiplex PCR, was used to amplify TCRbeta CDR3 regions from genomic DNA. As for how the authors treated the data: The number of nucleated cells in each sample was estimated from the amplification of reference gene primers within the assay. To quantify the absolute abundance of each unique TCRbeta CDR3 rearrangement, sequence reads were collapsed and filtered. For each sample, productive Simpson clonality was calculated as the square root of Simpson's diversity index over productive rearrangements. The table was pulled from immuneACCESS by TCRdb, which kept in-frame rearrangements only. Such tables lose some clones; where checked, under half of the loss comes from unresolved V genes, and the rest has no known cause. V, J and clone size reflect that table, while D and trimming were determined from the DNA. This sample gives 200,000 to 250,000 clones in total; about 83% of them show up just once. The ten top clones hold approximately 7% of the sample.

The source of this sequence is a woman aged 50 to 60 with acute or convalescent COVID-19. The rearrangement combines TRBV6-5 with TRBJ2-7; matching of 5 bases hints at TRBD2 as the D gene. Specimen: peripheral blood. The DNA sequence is TGTGCCAGCAGTTACGGGGATCGGGACTACGAGCAGTACTTC. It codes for CASSYGDRDYEQYF.